This T cell receptor (beta chain) was identified during a study of technical replicates of blood from several donors. The junction had 6 bases not matched to a gene; V was cut back by 5 bases and J by 5 bases. The V gene's germline CDR1 is SGHVS and CDR2 FQNEAQ. The CDR3 spans 13 residues. Using immunoSEQ multiplex PCR, the repertoire was profiled, and TCRdb retains in-frame clones only, with some absent. The sample has fewer than 80,000 clones, under 90% seen once. The sequence was obtained from a human donor in good health. Some clones in this sample may be carry-over from other donors' samples. Sequencing input: PBMCs. This chain connects TRBV7-8 to TRBJ2-7, with 7 bases fitting TRBD2. The CDR3 reads CASSVREVHEQYF. The CDR3 bases are TGTGCCAGCAGCGTACGGGAGGTCCACGAGCAGTACTTC. Full variable domain (rest looked up from reference TRBV7-8 and TRBJ2-7): GAGVSQSPRYKVAKRGQDVALRCDPISGHVSLFWYQQALGQGPEFLTYFQNEAQLDKSGLPSDRFFAERPEGSVSTLKIQRTQQEDSAVYLCASSVREVHEQYFGPGTRLTVT.